The next 28 T cell receptor beta chains were all read from a single sample in a study of blood T cells in healthy people across ages. It was with a sample-barcoded 5' primer and a J-beta primer mix that a second PCR of about 6 to 12 cycles was run. Each CDR3 protein is one row after TCRdb ran MiXCR on the 5' RACE reads. The sample includes hundreds of thousands of distinct CDR3 sequences, less than 35% of them seen just once. Sequenced input: blood. Receptors originate from a woman of 80 years or more in good health.

This clonotype was detected ten times or more. J is TRBJ2-3 and V is TRBV12-3 or TRBV12-4, with TRBD2 matching over 8 bases. Losses at the gene ends were 4 bases for V and 6 bases for J; bases not matched to a gene: 6. The CDR3 runs 14 residues. The CDR3 DNA reads as TGTGCCAGCAGTTCTCGGGGGGGAGACGATACGCAGTATTTT. Its protein is CASSSRGGDDTQYF.

This clonotype has a count of ten or more. The CDR3 nucleotides are TGTGCCAGCAGTGCGGCAAACTATGGCTACACCTTC. It is translated as CASSAANYGYTF. The gene calls are TRBV6-2 or TRBV6-3 and TRBJ1-2; no firm D call. The V end was cut by 5 bases, the J end by 2 bases, with 6 bases between. There are 12 residues in the CDR3. Germline V CDR1 and CDR2: MNHEY, SVGEGT.

The rearrangement joins TRBV12-3 or TRBV12-4 to TRBJ2-5; 9 positions agree with TRBD2. V shed 6 bases, J shed 11 bases, and the junction held 13 bases outside the gene matches. CDR3 length: 14 amino acids. The CDR3 reads CASSLPSGANEQYF. DNA for the CDR3: TGTGCCAGCAGCTTGCCTAGCGGGGCTAATGAGCAGTACTTC.

In this sample, this clonotype turned up a few times. V and J are TRBV3-1 and TRBJ1-1, with D perhaps TRBD1 (6 bases). V was pared by 5 bases and J by 4 bases, with 14 bases between. Germline V gives CDR1 LGHDT, CDR2 YNNKEL (reference sequence). This CDR3 is built from 14 residues. Here the CDR3 DNA reads TGTGCCAGCAGCAAACAGGGTGCGGGCACTGAAGCTTTCTTT. Translation gives CASSKQGAGTEAFF.

The chain combines TRBV27 with TRBJ2-1, with 11 bases identical to TRBD2. This CDR3 has 13 amino acids. The V and J ends lost 8 bases and 10 bases, in that order; junction bases with no gene match: 7. Germline V gene lookup returns CDR1 MNHEY and CDR2 SMNVEV (reference sequence). Here the CDR3 reads CASWTSGPYEQFF. The CDR3 DNA follows: TGTGCCAGCTGGACTAGCGGGCCCTACGAGCAGTTCTTC.

V and J are TRBV4-3 and TRBJ2-2; D may be TRBD2 (5 bases). V was cut by 4 bases and J by 6 bases, with 15 bases left in between. This CDR3 spans 15 amino acids. From germline, CDR1 is LGHNA and CDR2 YSLEER. Here the CDR3 DNA reads TGCGCCAGCAGCCCTACCCGGGAACTCCCCGGGGAGCTGTTTTTT. Protein: CASSPTRELPGELFF.

This clonotype has just a few counts. A read error may explain this, as a much larger clone is one base away. The J gene is TRBJ2-5, the V gene TRBV20-1, with 8 bases that match TRBD1. The CDR3 length is 14 residues. The V segment lost 1 base and the J segment 11 bases; nucleotides outside the gene matches: 12. Germline V gives CDR1 DFQATT, CDR2 SNEGSKA (reference sequence). CDR3 region: CSARGDRNYNEQYF. The CDR3 region has the DNA TGCAGTGCTAGAGGGGACAGGAACTACAATGAGCAGTACTTC.

This clonotype appeared a few times. An end of the junction differs from the germline gene, which may be a read error. The V and J genes are TRBV3-1 and TRBJ2-1; TRBD2 matches at 9 bases. There are 16 residues in the CDR3. Germline-derived CDR1 and CDR2 are LGHDT and YNNKEL (reference sequence). In DNA form, the CDR3 reads TGTGCCAGCAACCAAGATCTCCTGGCGGGGGGGTTCGGGGTGTTCTTC. This codes for CASNQDLLAGGFGVFF.

J is TRBJ2-4 and V is TRBV10-3; D possibly corresponds to TRBD2 (5 bases). V lost 0 bases and J 15 bases, leaving 12 bases between the germline ends. CDR1 is ENHRY, CDR2 SYGVKD, per germline. This CDR3 spans 12 amino acids. CDR3 nucleotides: TGTGCCATCAGTGAGTCGGCTAGCTATGCGTACTTC. Amino acids: CAISESASYAYF.

This clonotype was observed a few times. This sequence may be a read error, since a much larger clone differs from it by one base. V is TRBV4-3 and J is TRBJ2-3; D call uncertain. CDR3 length: 12 amino acids. The V end was cut by 0 bases, the J end by 6 bases, with 4 bases between. Germline lookup yields CDR1 LGHNA and CDR2 YSLEER. CDR3 in amino acids: CASSQECDTQYF. The DNA for the CDR3 is TGCGCCAGCAGCCAAGAATGTGATACGCAGTATTTT.

This clonotype was recorded at least ten times. This sequence joins TRBV4-3 and TRBJ2-5; the match to TRBD1 covers 9 bases. Germline CDR1 and CDR2: LGHNA and YSLEER. V was clipped by 4 bases and J by 5 bases; unmatched bases: 8. This CDR3 region has 15 residues. The CDR3 DNA reads TGCGCCAGCAGCCTTAGGACAGGGGCTTGGGAGACCCAGTACTTC. Translation gives CASSLRTGAWETQYF.

CDR3 protein: CASSVGRRLAGEGETQYF. The CDR3 DNA reads TGTGCCAGCAGCGTAGGGAGGAGACTAGCGGGAGAAGGAGAGACCCAGTACTTC. The chain uses TRBV9 and TRBJ2-5, with TRBD2 matching over 12 bases. Germline V lookup: CDR1 SGDLS, CDR2 YYNGEE. The CDR3 runs to 18 residues. V was pared by 0 bases and J by 4 bases, with 10 bases of the junction left unmatched.

For this clonotype: Germline and junction disagree at one end, which may indicate a read error. The chain couples TRBV6-1 to TRBJ1-2; D ambiguous. Germline V lookup: CDR1 MNHNS, CDR2 SASEGT. CDR3 length: 13 residues. The CDR3 loop reads CAGSDTANYGYTF. The DNA for the CDR3 is TGTGCCGGCAGTGATACGGCTAACTATGGCTACACCTTC.

Turning to this clonotype: One end of the junction does not line up with germline, which may come from a read error. For the CDR3, the DNA is TGTGCCAGCAGTAGGGATGGCACAGATATGCAGTATTTT. It encodes CASSRDGTDMQYF. The chain employs TRBV6-2 or TRBV6-3 and TRBJ2-3; D is uncertain. Germline CDR1 is MNHEY and CDR2 is SVGEGT. This CDR3 has 13 residues.

This clonotype has only a few counts. The chain recombines TRBV3-1 with TRBJ2-5; TRBD2 matches at 8 bases. Per the germline V gene, CDR1 is LGHDT and CDR2 is YNNKEL (reference sequence). J lost 5 bases, V lost 4 bases, and 9 bases had no gene match. This CDR3 has 15 amino acids. The CDR3 coding sequence is TGTGCCAGCAGCCCCGGGGGGGCTTTTTATGAGACCCAGTACTTC. This translates into CASSPGGAFYETQYF.

In this sample, this clonotype turned up many times. This chain joins TRBV6-6 and TRBJ1-2; possibly TRBD1 for D (5 bases). Germline loops: CDR1 MNHNY, CDR2 SVGAGI (reference sequence). This CDR3 region has 12 residues. V was cut by 8 bases and J by 4 bases, with 11 bases left in between. DNA of the CDR3: TGTGCCAGCCAGGAGGGGACCTATGGCTACACCTTC. Its translation: CASQEGTYGYTF.

Comments on this clonotype: A much more abundant neighbour one base away suggests this may be a read error. The rearrangement uses TRBV4-3 and TRBJ1-3; 7 nucleotides line up with TRBD1. This CDR3 spans 15 amino acids. CDR1 is LGHNA, CDR2 YSLEER, per germline. The chain's CDR3 is CASSHTTGAGSTIYF. The CDR3 DNA reads TGCGCCAGCAGCCATACCACAGGGGCTGGAAGCACCATATATTTT.

Details on this clonotype: Relative to the germline gene, one junction end is altered; a read error may explain this. The chain employs TRBV12-3 or TRBV12-4 and TRBJ2-3; D uncertain. There are 14 residues in the CDR3. The CDR3 loop is CASKLFKGADAQYF. The CDR3 DNA reads TGTGCCAGCAAGCTTTTCAAGGGCGCAGATGCGCAGTATTTT.

To note about this clonotype: The junction departs from germline at one end; a sequencing error may be responsible. The chain combines TRBV18 with TRBJ2-4; D remains ambiguous. The assigned J gene may be wrong: the sequence end matches TRBJ2-5 better. The CDR3 spans 13 residues. Looked up from germline, CDR1 is KGHSH and CDR2 is LQKENI. DNA of the CDR3: TGTGCCAGCTCACCGACCCTCCAAGGGACCCAGTACTTC. Amino acid sequence: CASSPTLQGTQYF.

This clonotype was seen repeatedly, ten times or more. The chain employs TRBV6-1 and TRBJ2-7, with D possibly TRBD1 on 6 matching bases. Trimming took 6 bases from V and 5 from J, leaving 14 bases between them. Germline V gene lookup returns CDR1 MNHNS and CDR2 SASEGT. The CDR3 has 13 residues. The CDR3 sequence is CASSGIQGHEQYF. The CDR3 DNA follows: TGTGCCAGCAGCGGAATACAGGGCCACGAGCAGTACTTC.

This clonotype has at least ten counts. The V gene is TRBV2, the J gene TRBJ2-5; TRBD1 aligns across 8 bases. Germline V gene sequence: CDR1 SNHLY, CDR2 FYNNEI. CDR3 length: 13 amino acids. The V gene end was trimmed by 6 bases and the J gene end by 4 bases; junction bases not matched to a gene: 4. The DNA for the CDR3 is TGTGCCAGCAGGGACAGGGTGGGAGAGACCCAGTACTTC. Amino acid sequence: CASRDRVGETQYF.

Here the CDR3 DNA reads TGTGCCACCAGTGTCTGGGGGGCGGATGGAAACACCATATATTTT. This encodes CATSVWGADGNTIYF. The chain carries TRBV24-1 and TRBJ1-3, with D possibly matching TRBD1 (6 bases). CDR3 length: 15 amino acids. Trimming took off 5 bases at V and 3 bases at J, with 13 bases between the two ends. Germline V lookup: CDR1 KGHDR, CDR2 SFDVKD.

The table lists this clonotype with many counts. J is TRBJ2-5 and V is TRBV10-3; TRBD1 might be the D (5 bases). Trimming stripped 7 bases from V and 3 bases from J, with 12 bases between. Germline V gives CDR1 ENHRY, CDR2 SYGVKD. CDR3 length: 13 residues. CDR3 sequence: CAINGQGEETQYF. CDR3 DNA: TGTGCCATCAACGGGCAGGGTGAAGAGACCCAGTACTTC.

The V and J genes are TRBV20-1 and TRBJ1-1, with a weak D call TRBD1 (6 bases). V lost 4 bases to trimming and J lost 1 base, with 10 bases between them. The V gene's germline CDR1 is DFQATT and CDR2 SNEGSKA (reference sequence). The CDR3 sequence is 13 residues long. The CDR3 sequence: CSAIPGQNTEAFF. CDR3 bases: TGCAGTGCTATACCGGGACAGAACACTGAAGCTTTCTTT.

This clonotype was detected ten times or more. The chain carries TRBV20-1 and TRBJ2-3; D is uncertain. This CDR3 is 14 amino acids long. The germline CDR1 and CDR2 sequences are DFQATT and SNEGSKA (reference sequence). V was trimmed by 6 bases and J by 0 bases, leaving 13 bases between them. The CDR3 is CSAPAVFSTDTQYF. CDR3 sequence (DNA): TGCAGTGCCCCTGCCGTGTTTAGCACAGATACGCAGTATTTT.

This clonotype was detected many times. The chain couples TRBV10-3 to TRBJ1-2; D may be TRBD1 (5 bases). V gave up 5 bases and J gave up 4 bases, with 11 bases separating them. This CDR3 has 13 amino acids. Looked up from germline, CDR1 is ENHRY and CDR2 is SYGVKD. The CDR3, as DNA: TGTGCCATCAGTCGTTCAGGGCTCTATGGCTACACCTTC. This gives the protein CAISRSGLYGYTF.

CDR3 DNA: TGTGCCAGCAGCCAAGCAGGGGGACTAGCGGGGCTCGATACGCAGTATTTT. This encodes CASSQAGGLAGLDTQYF. This chain connects TRBV3-1 to TRBJ2-3, with 13 bases fitting TRBD2. The CDR3 has 17 residues. The ends lost 1 base at V and 6 bases at J; junction bases unmatched: 7. Germline V gene data show CDR1 as LGHDT and CDR2 as YNNKEL (reference sequence).

This chain connects TRBV5-1 to TRBJ2-1, with D possibly matching TRBD2 (6 bases). The V gene lost 1 base and the J gene lost 8 bases, with 16 bases spanning the gap. CDR3 size: 15 residues. The germline V gene has CDR1 SGHRS and CDR2 YFSETQ. The CDR3 reads CASSLTSRRGDEQFF. CDR3 in DNA: TGCGCCAGCAGCTTGACTAGCCGGAGAGGGGATGAGCAGTTCTTC.